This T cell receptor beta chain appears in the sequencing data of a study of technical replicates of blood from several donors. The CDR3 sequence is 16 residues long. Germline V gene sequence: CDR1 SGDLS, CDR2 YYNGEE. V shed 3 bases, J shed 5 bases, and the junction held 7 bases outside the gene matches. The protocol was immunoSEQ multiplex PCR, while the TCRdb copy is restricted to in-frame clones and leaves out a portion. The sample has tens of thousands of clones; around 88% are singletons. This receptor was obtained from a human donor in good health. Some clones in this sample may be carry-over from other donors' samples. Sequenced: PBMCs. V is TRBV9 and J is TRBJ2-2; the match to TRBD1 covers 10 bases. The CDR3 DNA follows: TGTGCCAGCAGCGGAACCGGGACAGGGGTGACCGGGGAGCTGTTTTTT. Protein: CASSGTGTGVTGELFF. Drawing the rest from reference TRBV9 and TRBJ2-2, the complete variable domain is DSGVTQTPKHLITATGQRVTLRCSPRSGDLSVYWYQQSLDQGLQFLIQYYNGEERAKGNILERFSAQQFPDLHSELNLSSLELGDSALYFCASSGTGTGVTGELFFGEGSRLTVL.